The 9 T cell receptor beta chains given below trace back to one sample, sequenced in a study of T cells in Graves' hyperthyroidism and ophthalmopathy. The source material, RNA transcripts, was used to amplify TCR beta CDR3 regions. The TCR CDR3 was amplified in a first-round RT-PCR using the HTBI primer set. TCRdb reprocessed the multiplex PCR reads with MiXCR, giving one entry per CDR3 protein. The sample contains 470,000 or so distinct CDR3 sequences, 20% to 25% of which appear only once. The specimen was blood. The receptors were sampled from a man aged 18 to 29 with Graves' hyperthyroidism.

As regards this clonotype: This may be a read error: a much more frequent sequence differs by one nucleotide. The chain carries TRBV6-1 and TRBJ1-1; D is ambiguous. Germline values: CDR1 MNHNS, CDR2 SASEGT. This CDR3 comprises 12 residues. CDR3 in amino acids: CASSESNTEAVF. Written as DNA, the CDR3 is TGTGCCAGCAGTGAAAGCAACACTGAAGCTGTCTTT.

This clonotype was seen at least ten times. This rearrangement joins TRBV28 to TRBJ1-3; D perhaps matches TRBD1 (6 bases). The germline gives CDR1 MDHEN, CDR2 SYDVKM. The V end was cut by 3 bases, the J end by 0 bases, with 12 bases between. The CDR3 runs 16 residues. CDR3 region: CASSLPDRNSGNTIYF. The CDR3 DNA reads TGTGCCAGCAGTTTGCCTGACAGGAACTCTGGAAACACCATATATTTT.

This clonotype has a count of ten or more. The chain carries TRBV6-1 and TRBJ2-5; weak D call: TRBD1 (6 bases). The germline V gene encodes CDR1 MNHNS and CDR2 SASEGT. With 9 bases removed from V and 2 bases from J, the gap between germline ends came to 10 bases. The CDR3 is 12 amino acids. The CDR3 region is CASKQGQETQYF. The CDR3 DNA is TGTGCCAGTAAACAGGGACAAGAGACCCAGTACTTC.

Many counts were recorded for this clonotype. The chain has TRBV6-1 and TRBJ2-5; no firm D call. V was trimmed by 6 bases and J by 0 bases, leaving 5 bases between them. Looked up from germline, CDR1 is MNHNS and CDR2 is SASEGT. The CDR3 sequence is 12 residues long. The DNA for the CDR3 is TGTGCCAGCAGAGGGTACCAAGAGACCCAGTACTTC. Translation: CASRGYQETQYF.

V is TRBV2 and J is TRBJ1-5; a possible D gene is TRBD1 (5 bases). Germline CDR1 and CDR2: SNHLY and FYNNEI. The V end was cut by 7 bases, the J end by 7 bases, with 14 bases between. This CDR3 has 13 residues. Here the CDR3 reads CASTRGGMQPQHF. In DNA, the CDR3 is TGTGCCAGCACCCGGGGGGGGATGCAGCCCCAGCATTTT.

The table lists this clonotype with many counts. The chain carries TRBV6-2 or TRBV6-3 and TRBJ1-1; D uncertain. This CDR3 region has 15 residues. Germline loops: CDR1 MNHEY, CDR2 SVGEGT. Trimming stripped 0 bases from V and 1 base from J, with 9 bases between. The CDR3 DNA reads TGTGCCAGCAGTTACTCTATGAGTCGGAACACTGAAGCTTTCTTT. Amino acids: CASSYSMSRNTEAFF.

This clonotype was seen ten or more times. The chain uses TRBV19 and TRBJ2-2; D gene unclear. V lost 7 bases, J lost 1 base, and 7 bases lay in between. This CDR3 has 13 amino acids. CDR1 is LNHDA, CDR2 SQIVND, per germline (reference sequence). The CDR3 DNA reads as TGTGCCAGTACCGAGGTGAACACCGGGGAGCTGTTTTTT. Translation: CASTEVNTGELFF.

With respect to this clonotype: A much larger clone is a single base away; this may be a read error. V is TRBV6-1 and J is TRBJ2-2, with 8 bases aligning to TRBD2. The CDR3 loop spans 13 amino acids. Per the germline V gene, CDR1 is MNHNS and CDR2 is SASEGT. The CDR3, as DNA: TGTGTCAGCCTGCGGGGGGAGGGAGGGGAGCTGTTTTTT. It specifies CVSLRGEGGELFF.

This clonotype appeared many times. V and J are TRBV7-2 and TRBJ2-7; TRBD1 agrees at 7 bases. The V gene's germline CDR1 is SGHTA and CDR2 FQGNSA. The CDR3 consists of 13 residues. The V gene end was trimmed by 1 base and the J gene end by 9 bases; junction bases not matched to a gene: 6. This CDR3 reads CASSLDSGTVQYF. Written as DNA, the CDR3 is TGTGCCAGCAGCTTAGATTCCGGGACAGTGCAGTACTTC. Full variable domain (rest looked up from reference TRBV7-2 and TRBJ2-7): GAGVSQSPSNKVTEKGKDVELRCDPISGHTALYWYRQSLGQGLEFLIYFQGNSAPDKSGLPSDRFSAERTGGSVSTLTIQRTQQEDSAVYLCASSLDSGTVQYFGPGTRLTVT.